Presented here are 10 T cell receptor beta chains from one specimen sequenced in a study of sequential checkpoint blockade in melanoma. Treatment specified: randomized to nivolumab then ipilimumab (arm A) or the reverse (arm B). Libraries were prepared by immunoSEQ multiplex PCR; TCRdb keeps only in-frame clonotypes and omits some of them. The profile shows 35,000 to 40,000 clones, roughly 32% of them singletons. The sample was tumor tissue (inferred from file names), taken from a patient given nivolumab and ipilimumab in sequence. Receptors were obtained from a human donor with melanoma.

This clone was counted between two and nine times. The rearrangement joins TRBV11-3 to TRBJ1-2, with unresolved D. The CDR3 is 15 residues long. The germline V and J ends were trimmed by 7 bases and 5 bases, with 20 bases remaining between them. The germline gives CDR1 SGHNT, CDR2 YENEEA. The CDR3 here is CASTVSSSTSYGYTF. The CDR3 DNA reads TGTGCCAGCACCGTTTCCAGCTCCACCTCGTATGGCTACACCTTC.

This clone was counted only a few times. The chain uses TRBV9 and TRBJ2-6, with D uncertain. Between the trimmed V and J ends, which lost 4 bases and 0 bases, there was a span of 8 bases. Germline V gives CDR1 SGDLS, CDR2 YYNGEE. This CDR3 contains 15 residues. CDR3 bases: TGTGCCAGCAGCCTACAGATCTCTGGGGCCAACGTCCTGACTTTC. Protein: CASSLQISGANVLTF.

The chain employs TRBV19 and TRBJ1-2, with 8 nucleotides matching TRBD1. CDR3 length: 17 amino acids. Germline CDR1 is LNHDA and CDR2 is SQIVND (reference sequence). Germline trimming cut 6 bases from V and 4 bases from J; bases unmatched to any gene: 16. CDR3 protein: CASSPGTGEANSYGYTF. The CDR3 nucleotides read TGTGCCAGTAGCCCAGGGACAGGAGAGGCCAACAGCTATGGCTACACCTTC.

This clone was observed a single time. The rearrangement links TRBV30 to TRBJ2-6; TRBD1 matches at 7 bases. Looked up from germline, CDR1 is GTSNPN and CDR2 is SVGIG (reference sequence). The CDR3 loop spans 17 amino acids. The V gene end was trimmed by 1 base and the J gene end by 1 base; junction bases not matched to a gene: 7. CDR3 sequence reads: CAWSETGYRSGANVLTF. The CDR3 DNA is TGTGCCTGGAGTGAGACAGGGTACCGTTCTGGGGCCAACGTCCTGACTTTC.

This chain links TRBV19 with TRBJ2-1, with 14 positions matching TRBD2. Looked up from germline, CDR1 is LNHDA and CDR2 is SQIVND (reference sequence). This CDR3 has 15 residues. After removal of 5 bases from V and 8 bases from J, the junction contained 5 bases not matched to a gene. The CDR3 loop reads CASSWGLAGAYEQFF. The CDR3 region has the DNA TGTGCCAGTAGTTGGGGACTAGCGGGAGCCTATGAGCAGTTCTTC.

This clone was detected only a few times. This chain connects TRBV29-1 to TRBJ2-1, with 8 bases matching TRBD2. CDR3 size: 13 residues. CDR1 and CDR2 from the germline V gene are SQVTM and ANQGSEA. V shed 5 bases and J 6 bases; nucleotides not matched to a gene: 6. The CDR3 is CSVTSGLVNEQFF. DNA of the CDR3: TGCAGCGTTACTAGCGGACTTGTCAATGAGCAGTTCTTC.

This clone turned up a few times. As DNA, the CDR3 is TGTGCCAGCAGTTTAAAACTACTCACAGATACGCAGTATTTT. Protein product: CASSLKLLTDTQYF. The V gene is TRBV6-8, the J gene TRBJ2-3; D gene ambiguous. The CDR3 totals 14 residues. CDR1 and CDR2 (germline): MNHGY, SAAAGT. Trimming left V 4 bases short and J 2 bases short, with 10 bases between.

The gene calls are TRBV29-1 and TRBJ2-7; TRBD1 is a possible D gene (5 bases). V lost 3 bases and J 7 bases, leaving 13 bases between the germline ends. The CDR3 has 12 residues. Germline V lookup: CDR1 SQVTM, CDR2 ANQGSEA. The CDR3 DNA sequence: TGCAGCGTTGAGCCCACTACAGGAGAGCAGTACTTC. It translates to CSVEPTTGEQYF.

This clone turned up a few times. The chain employs TRBV2 and TRBJ1-5, with 7 bases aligning to TRBD1. V was clipped by 8 bases and J by 5 bases; unmatched bases: 12. Germline V lookup: CDR1 SNHLY, CDR2 FYNNEI. The length of the CDR3 is 15 residues. This CDR3 reads CASGPTDRADQPQHF. The CDR3, as DNA: TGTGCCAGCGGCCCGACCGACAGGGCGGATCAGCCCCAGCATTTT. The full variable domain, its missing parts supplied by reference TRBV2 and TRBJ1-5, is EPEVTQTPSHQVTQMGQEVILRCVPISNHLYFYWYRQILGQKVEFLVSFYNNEISEKSEIFDDQFSVERPDGSNFTLKIRSTKLEDSAMYFCASGPTDRADQPQHFGDGTRLSIL.

There are many counts of this clone. The chain recombines TRBV7-1 with TRBJ1-3, with 8 bases aligning to TRBD1. TRBV7-1 is sorted into the ORF group, with uncertain function. The V gene end was trimmed by 5 bases and the J gene end by 0 bases; junction bases not matched to a gene: 6. The CDR3 spans 16 residues. CDR3 loop: CASSPGQGISGNTIYF. The CDR3 nucleotides read TGTGCCAGCAGCCCAGGACAGGGTATCTCTGGAAACACCATATATTTT.